The 19 T cell receptor beta chains below come from one sample, sequenced in a study of blood T cell repertoires in COVID-19 (dated by TCRdb to about 2020). Library preparation employed the immunoSEQ multiplex PCR assay. TCRdb mirrors the immuneACCESS table, restricted to in-frame sequences. Some clones are absent from its copies; in checked studies, under half trace to an unresolved V gene, and the reason for the others is unknown. The sample table contains roughly 70,000 clones; only one count was recorded for about 80% of them. 15% to 20% of the sample rests with the top ten. Material: peripheral blood. The receptors shown here come from an older man who had recovered from COVID-19.

This clone appeared a few times. The chain uses TRBV18 and TRBJ1-3; 9 bases fit TRBD1. The CDR3 covers 16 residues. Germline V CDR1 and CDR2: KGHSH, LQKENI. With 4 bases clipped from V and 0 bases from J, the junction kept 4 bases outside the gene matches. The chain's CDR3 is CASSRGQGNSGNTIYF. CDR3 sequence (DNA): TGTGCCAGCTCACGGGGACAGGGAAACTCTGGAAACACCATATATTTT.

This clone was detected only a few times. The rearrangement joins TRBV6-2 or TRBV6-3 to TRBJ1-3; TRBD1 agrees at 8 bases. This CDR3 comprises 18 residues. Looked up from germline, CDR1 is MNHEY and CDR2 is SVGEGT. V shed 1 base, J shed 4 bases, and the junction held 12 bases outside the gene matches. CDR3: CASSYYGTGSGLGNTIYF. The CDR3 coding sequence is TGTGCCAGCAGTTACTACGGGACAGGTAGCGGCCTCGGAAACACCATATATTTT.

This clone was counted only a few times. The V gene is TRBV5-1, the J gene TRBJ2-1, with D perhaps matching TRBD2 (6 bases). The CDR3 sequence is 14 residues long. Germline V gene data show CDR1 as SGHRS and CDR2 as YFSETQ. The ends were cut back, 4 bases at V and 7 bases at J, with 15 bases in the middle. The CDR3 is CASSPRDLDNEQFF. DNA of the CDR3: TGCGCCAGCAGCCCCCGGGACTTAGATAATGAGCAGTTCTTC.

This clone was detected a few times. The genes are TRBV6-1 and TRBJ2-6; maybe TRBD1 (6 bases). CDR3 length: 16 residues. Germline assignment: CDR1 MNHNS and CDR2 SASEGT. Between the trimmed V and J ends, which lost 3 bases and 2 bases, there was a span of 11 bases. The CDR3 reads CASSDSGGPGANVLTF. For the CDR3, the DNA is TGTGCCAGCAGTGATTCTGGGGGCCCTGGGGCCAACGTCCTGACTTTC.

J is TRBJ2-1 and V is TRBV11-3; TRBD1 matches at 9 bases. Unmatched junction bases numbered 6, after V lost 5 bases and J lost 4 bases. CDR1 is SGHNT, CDR2 YENEEA, per germline. The CDR3 is 15 amino acids. This CDR3 is CASSPGQGQYNEQFF. CDR3 bases: TGTGCCAGCAGCCCAGGACAGGGGCAATACAATGAGCAGTTCTTC.

The CDR3 region has the DNA TGTGCCAGCAGCGGGACAGATTATTCACCCCTCCACTTT. It is translated as CASSGTDYSPLHF. The gene calls are TRBV12-3 or TRBV12-4 and TRBJ1-6; 7 bases are shared with TRBD1. The CDR3 is 13 residues long. With 6 bases clipped from V and 8 bases from J, the junction kept 4 bases outside the gene matches.

This chain links TRBV7-9 with TRBJ2-6, with D unclear. CDR1 is SEHNR and CDR2 is FQNEAQ in the germline V gene (reference sequence). The V end lost 2 bases, the J end lost 0 bases, and 5 bases lay between the germline ends. The CDR3 is 15 amino acids. The CDR3 region is CASSLPGSGANVLTF. As DNA, the CDR3 is TGTGCCAGCAGCTTACCAGGCTCTGGGGCCAACGTCCTGACTTTC.

The V gene is TRBV6-2 or TRBV6-3, the J gene TRBJ1-2; D gene ambiguous. V shed 3 bases and J shed 7 bases, with 15 bases lying between them. This CDR3 is built from 14 residues. Per the germline V gene, CDR1 is MNHEY and CDR2 is SVGEGT. The CDR3 sequence: CASSYVGRMVGYTF. The DNA of the CDR3 is TGTGCCAGCAGTTATGTCGGCAGGATGGTTGGCTACACCTTC.

The chain employs TRBV7-9 and TRBJ1-2; no reliable D call. The V end lost 0 bases, the J end lost 4 bases, and 18 bases lay between the germline ends. Germline CDR1 SEHNR, CDR2 FQNEAQ (reference sequence). The CDR3 has 17 amino acids. The chain's CDR3 is CASSLALIGETTYGYTF. The CDR3, as DNA: TGTGCCAGCAGCTTAGCCCTAATCGGTGAAACTACCTATGGCTACACCTTC.

The V call is TRBV7-2, the J call TRBJ2-4, with TRBD1 as a possible D gene (6 bases). The germline gives CDR1 SGHTA, CDR2 FQGNSA. The CDR3 is 15 residues long. The germline V and J ends were trimmed by 5 bases and 6 bases, with 17 bases remaining between them. The CDR3 sequence: CASSAFPRGTNIQYF. In nucleotides, the CDR3 is TGTGCCAGCAGCGCATTCCCCAGGGGCACAAACATTCAGTACTTC.

The chain is built from TRBV6-6 and TRBJ2-5; 15 nucleotides line up with TRBD2. The CDR3 contains 17 residues. J was trimmed by 5 bases and V by 5 bases; bases with no gene match: 9. CDR1 is MNHNY, CDR2 SVGAGI, per germline (reference sequence). The CDR3 DNA reads TGTGCCAGCAGTCCTGGGACTAGCGGGGGGAACCGGGAGACCCAGTACTTC. Translating gives CASSPGTSGGNRETQYF.

This clone was recorded a few times. J is TRBJ1-3 and V is TRBV9; tentatively, D is TRBD1 (5 bases). Trimming cost V 3 bases and J 2 bases, with 15 bases left between them. The CDR3 consists of 16 residues. Germline V gives CDR1 SGDLS, CDR2 YYNGEE. The CDR3 sequence: CASSARPREPGNTIYF. The CDR3 DNA follows: TGTGCCAGCAGCGCCCGACCCAGGGAACCTGGAAACACCATATATTTT.

This rearrangement joins TRBV21-1 to TRBJ2-7; the DNA was not used to check the table's D call, TRBD1. TRBV21-1 is termed a pseudogene. This CDR3 spans 15 amino acids. CDR3 region: CASSKVRQGSHEQYF. Here the CDR3 DNA reads TGTGCCAGCAGCAAAGTCCGGCAGGGGTCCCACGAGCAGTACTTC.

The genes are TRBV9 and TRBJ2-3; 7 nucleotides agree with TRBD2. Trimming at V came to 4 bases and at J to 2 bases, leaving 13 bases not matched to a gene. Germline V CDR1 and CDR2: SGDLS, YYNGEE. There are 17 residues in the CDR3. CDR3: CASSSTPIAGHTDTQYF. CDR3 nucleotide sequence: TGTGCCAGCAGCTCAACCCCTATAGCGGGCCACACAGATACGCAGTATTTT.

The chain couples TRBV18 to TRBJ1-4, with D unclear. The CDR3 is 14 amino acids. In germline, CDR1 is KGHSH, CDR2 LQKENI. The V gene lost 5 bases and the J gene lost 8 bases, with 15 bases spanning the gap. This CDR3 reads CASSGPPGGEKLFF. Written as DNA, the CDR3 is TGTGCCAGCTCAGGACCCCCCGGAGGGGAAAAACTGTTTTTT.

The chain combines TRBV9 with TRBJ1-5, with 7 bases identical to TRBD1. Germline CDR1 reads SGDLS; CDR2 reads YYNGEE. V lost 3 bases and J lost 0; bases outside the gene matches: 3. The CDR3 is made up of 15 amino acids. In DNA form, the CDR3 reads TGTGCCAGCAGCGGGGGACAGTCTAGCAATCAGCCCCAGCATTTT. As protein: CASSGGQSSNQPQHF.

This clone was found a few times. The CDR3: CASSSPAVGQGYNEQFF. CDR3 DNA sequence: TGTGCCAGCAGCTCACCCGCCGTGGGACAGGGGTACAATGAGCAGTTCTTC. The gene calls are TRBV7-2 and TRBJ2-1, with 10 bases that match TRBD1. The germline V gene has CDR1 SGHTA and CDR2 FQGNSA. J gave up 4 bases and V 4 bases, and 10 bases lay outside the gene matches. This CDR3 region has 17 residues.

This chain links TRBV6-5 with TRBJ1-2, with TRBD1 matching over 12 bases. J lost 8 bases, V lost 2 bases, and 6 bases had no gene match. From germline, CDR1 is MNHEY and CDR2 SVGAGI. This CDR3 is 15 amino acids long. The CDR3 bases are TGTGCCAGCAGTTACGAGGGACAGGGGGCCTTCGGCTACACCTTC. Translated, it gives CASSYEGQGAFGYTF.

This clone ranks as medium-sized. The chain recombines TRBV27 with TRBJ2-5; TRBD2 matches at 13 bases. The ends lost 4 bases at V and 3 bases at J; junction bases unmatched: 5. This CDR3 is built from 16 residues. Germline lookup yields CDR1 MNHEY and CDR2 SMNVEV (reference sequence). Written as DNA, the CDR3 is TGTGCCAGCAGTTACACCGGGACTAGCGGGGAAGAGACCCAGTACTTC. Translating gives CASSYTGTSGEETQYF.